The clone carrying this T cell receptor beta chain was picked up many times. Its antigen is still unknown. This entry belongs to a study of response to subunit inactivated influenza vaccine. TCRdb itself ran the RT-PCR reads through MiXCR, one entry per CDR3 protein. This sample has more than 250,000 distinct CDR3 sequences, with roughly a fifth found just once. Germline CDR1 is LGHDT and CDR2 is YNNKEL (reference sequence). This CDR3 comprises 14 residues. Trimming removed 7 bases from V and 0 bases from J, with 10 bases in between. Study-level findings and limits: The authors proposed limited new T cell recruitment per seasonal influenza vaccination.

The clonotype comes from a man in his fifties or sixties who received an inactivated influenza vaccine. The starting material was PBMCs from blood, obtained 21 months after vaccination. The chain has TRBV3-1 and TRBJ1-3; no clear D. CDR3 amino acids: CASKQTSSGNTIYF. The CDR3 nucleotides read TGTGCCAGCAAGCAGACCAGCTCTGGAAACACCATATATTTT.